Following are 28 T cell receptor beta chains from one sample sequenced in a study of blood T cell repertoires in COVID-19. Only in-frame clones appear in the TCRdb table, and some are missing; sequencing was by immunoSEQ multiplex PCR. Of 160,000 or so clones in the sample, about 79% were seen once. The sequenced material came from peripheral blood. The receptors were gathered from a woman in her forties or fifties with acute or convalescent COVID-19.

V and J are TRBV28 and TRBJ1-2, with TRBD1 matching 9 bases. Trimming cost V 4 bases and J 7 bases; bases outside gene matches: 4. In germline, CDR1 is MDHEN, CDR2 SYDVKM. CDR3 length: 13 residues. The CDR3 protein is CASSSGQGFGYTF. The CDR3 DNA is TGTGCCAGCAGTTCAGGACAGGGGTTTGGCTACACCTTC.

This sequence joins TRBV6-6 and TRBJ2-2; D is perhaps TRBD2 (5 bases). The germline V and J ends were trimmed by 6 bases and 6 bases, with 14 bases remaining between them. The germline V gene has CDR1 MNHNY and CDR2 SVGAGI (reference sequence). The CDR3 covers 14 residues. CDR3 amino acids: CASSSRGSPGELFF. The DNA for the CDR3 is TGTGCCAGCAGCTCCCGGGGTAGCCCCGGGGAGCTGTTTTTT.

The rearrangement links TRBV7-9 to TRBJ2-2; unclear D gene. CDR1 is SEHNR and CDR2 is FQNEAQ in the germline V gene (reference sequence). The CDR3 length is 9 residues. CDR3 in DNA: TGTGTGTGCGCCGGGGAGCTGTTTTTT. Protein product: CVCAGELFF.

Turning to this clone: One end of the junction does not line up with germline, which may come from a read error. J is TRBJ2-1 and V is TRBV10-2; D unclear. The CDR3 is made up of 14 amino acids. Germline-derived CDR1 and CDR2 are WSHSY and SAAADI. The CDR3 sequence is CASIEAPAYNEQFF. DNA for the CDR3: TGCGCCAGCATTGAGGCGCCCGCCTACAATGAGCAGTTCTTC.

The CDR3 nucleotides read TGCAGCGTAAGGAGAGGTGGCACAGATACGCAGTATTTT. Protein sequence: CSVRRGGTDTQYF. The rearrangement joins TRBV29-1 to TRBJ2-3; no clear D gene. V was cut by 6 bases and J by 1 base, with 11 bases left in between. Germline V gene lookup returns CDR1 SQVTM and CDR2 ANQGSEA. The CDR3 contains 13 residues.

The chain combines TRBV28 with TRBJ1-4; maybe TRBD1 (6 bases). CDR3 size: 14 residues. The germline V gene encodes CDR1 MDHEN and CDR2 SYDVKM. Trimming took 4 bases from V and 8 from J, leaving 14 bases between them. CDR3 DNA sequence: TGTGCCAGCAGTTATAGGGGGTCCGTAGAAAAACTGTTTTTT. Translation gives CASSYRGSVEKLFF.

The chain has TRBV2 and TRBJ1-2; no definite D call. The CDR3 totals 13 residues. V gave up 5 bases and J gave up 1 base, with 8 bases separating them. CDR1 is SNHLY, CDR2 FYNNEI, per germline. The CDR3 coding sequence is TGTGCCAGCAGTACCTCGGTTAACTATGGCTACACCTTC. Translating it yields CASSTSVNYGYTF. Full variable domain (outside the CDR3, taken from reference TRBV2 and TRBJ1-2): EPEVTQTPSHQVTQMGQEVILRCVPISNHLYFYWYRQILGQKVEFLVSFYNNEISEKSEIFDDQFSVERPDGSNFTLKIRSTKLEDSAMYFCASSTSVNYGYTFGSGTRLTVV.

This clone was observed a single time. The chain carries TRBV3-1 (or the pseudogene TRBV3-2) and TRBJ2-5; 11 nucleotides match TRBD2. The CDR3 extends over 14 amino acids. Germline loops: CDR1 LGHDT, CDR2 YNNKEL (reference sequence). Trimming cost V 4 bases and J 5 bases; bases outside gene matches: 3. CDR3 in DNA: TGTGCCAGCAGCCTGACTAGCGGGACTGAGACCCAGTACTTC. Protein: CASSLTSGTETQYF.

This clone has just one count. The genes are TRBV2 and TRBJ2-2; D is ambiguous. CDR1 is SNHLY, CDR2 FYNNEI, per germline. The CDR3 covers 13 residues. V dropped 4 bases and J dropped 4 bases, with 7 bases sitting between them. CDR3 sequence (DNA): TGTGCCAGCAGTGCCGAGTCCACCGGGGAGCTGTTTTTT. Protein sequence: CASSAESTGELFF.

This rearrangement joins TRBV9 to TRBJ2-3; D possibly corresponds to TRBD2 (7 bases). Trimming cost V 4 bases and J 2 bases, with 17 bases left between them. Germline V lookup: CDR1 SGDLS, CDR2 YYNGEE. The CDR3 length is 16 residues. The CDR3 reads CASSPLWGGDTDTQYF. The DNA of the CDR3 is TGTGCCAGCAGCCCCCTATGGGGGGGCGACACAGATACGCAGTATTTT.

The chain couples TRBV10-3 to TRBJ2-7; 7 bases agree with TRBD1. CDR1 is ENHRY and CDR2 is SYGVKD in the germline V gene. V was pared by 3 bases and J by 5 bases, with 1 base of the junction left unmatched. The CDR3 contains 12 residues. In DNA form, the CDR3 reads TGTGCCATCAGTGAAGGGGGCCACGAGCAGTACTTC. Translation gives CAISEGGHEQYF.

The V call is TRBV11-2, the J call TRBJ2-1; 7 bases agree with TRBD2. With 5 bases clipped from V and 5 bases from J, the junction kept 18 bases outside the gene matches. This CDR3 has 18 amino acids. Germline CDR1 SGHAT, CDR2 FQNNGV. CDR3 in amino acids: CASSPTRGSLRNDNEQFF. The CDR3 DNA follows: TGTGCCAGCAGCCCTACGCGCGGGAGCTTAAGGAACGACAATGAGCAGTTCTTC.

The chain is built from TRBV29-1 and TRBJ1-2; 8 nucleotides agree with TRBD1. CDR3 size: 12 residues. Per the germline V gene, CDR1 is SQVTM and CDR2 is ANQGSEA. J gave up 2 bases and V 7 bases, and 3 bases lay outside the gene matches. The CDR3 DNA is TGCAGCGGCCGGGACAGGAACTATGGCTACACCTTC. It specifies CSGRDRNYGYTF.

This sequence joins TRBV5-1 and TRBJ2-5, with TRBD1 identical over 10 bases. The germline CDR1 and CDR2 sequences are SGHRS and YFSETQ. V trimming: 3 bases; J trimming: 5 bases; junction bases outside the gene matches: 10. The CDR3 sequence is 16 residues long. The CDR3 here is CASSWRTGGPAETQYF. CDR3 nucleotides: TGCGCCAGCAGCTGGCGGACAGGGGGTCCTGCGGAGACCCAGTACTTC.

The chain carries TRBV10-3 and TRBJ1-4, with TRBD1 matching 8 bases. The germline gives CDR1 ENHRY, CDR2 SYGVKD. The V and J ends lost 6 bases and 4 bases, in that order; junction bases with no gene match: 4. The CDR3 extends over 14 amino acids. CDR3 residues: CAISQGANNEKLFF. The CDR3 DNA reads TGTGCCATCAGCCAGGGGGCAAATAATGAAAAACTGTTTTTT.

This rearrangement joins TRBV4-3 to TRBJ1-1; D gene uncertain. Germline values: CDR1 LGHNA, CDR2 YSLEER. The CDR3 sequence is 15 residues long. V was cut by 0 bases and J by 7 bases, with 15 bases left in between. CDR3 bases: TGCGCCAGCAGCCAAGATCCCGCGGGTGGGGTTGAAGCTTTCTTT. Its protein product is CASSQDPAGGVEAFF.

The rearrangement uses TRBV7-3 and TRBJ1-5, with D uncertain. With 1 base removed from V and 5 bases from J, the gap between germline ends came to 6 bases. Germline loops: CDR1 SGHTA, CDR2 FQGTGA. CDR3 length: 13 residues. CDR3 region: CASSLSRDQPQHF. The CDR3 region has the DNA TGTGCCAGCAGCTTAAGCCGGGATCAGCCCCAGCATTTT.

This clone was seen only once. V and J are TRBV27 and TRBJ2-3; 7 bases map to TRBD1. Germline V lookup: CDR1 MNHEY, CDR2 SMNVEV (reference sequence). After removal of 6 bases from V and 6 bases from J, the junction contained 6 bases not matched to a gene. The CDR3 runs to 13 residues. The CDR3, as DNA: TGTGCCAGCAGGCAGACAGGGATCGATACGCAGTATTTT. It yields the protein CASRQTGIDTQYF.

V and J are TRBV11-2 and TRBJ1-1; TRBD1 matches 9 bases. CDR3 length equals 13 residues. The V gene end was trimmed by 4 bases and the J gene end by 8 bases; junction bases not matched to a gene: 5. The V gene's germline CDR1 is SGHAT and CDR2 FQNNGV. CDR3 protein: CASSSDRGGEAFF. The CDR3 bases are TGTGCCAGCAGCTCGGACAGGGGCGGCGAAGCTTTCTTT.

This clone was found a few times. The gene calls are TRBV7-2 and TRBJ2-2; the D gene is possibly TRBD2 (6 bases). This CDR3 is built from 15 residues. The germline V gene has CDR1 SGHTA and CDR2 FQGNSA. The V end lost 2 bases, the J end lost 1 base, and 8 bases lay between the germline ends. CDR3 protein: CASSLNGGNTGELFF. CDR3 coding DNA: TGTGCCAGCAGCTTAAACGGGGGGAACACCGGGGAGCTGTTTTTT.

This clone was recorded a few times. The chain uses TRBV24-1 and TRBJ1-2; 7 nucleotides agree with TRBD1. Germline trimming cut 4 bases from V and 6 bases from J; bases unmatched to any gene: 7. The CDR3 is 14 residues long. Germline lookup yields CDR1 KGHDR and CDR2 SFDVKD. Written as DNA, the CDR3 is TGTGCCACCAGTGAGGACGACAGGGTCAATGGCTACACCTTC. Residues: CATSEDDRVNGYTF.

V usage is TRBV2 and J usage is TRBJ2-5, with TRBD2 matching 11 bases. The ends lost 8 bases at V and 1 base at J; junction bases unmatched: 6. Germline V gene lookup returns CDR1 SNHLY and CDR2 FYNNEI. The CDR3 is 15 residues long. The CDR3 loop reads CASRRLAGIQETQYF. In DNA form, the CDR3 reads TGTGCCAGCCGAAGACTAGCGGGAATCCAAGAGACCCAGTACTTC.

V is TRBV7-2 and J is TRBJ1-4; D is unclear. Trimming cost V 6 bases and J 7 bases, with 12 bases left between them. CDR1 is SGHTA, CDR2 FQGNSA, per germline. This CDR3 has 13 amino acids. CDR3 loop: CASSTYNVEKLFF. In DNA, the CDR3 is TGTGCCAGCAGTACCTATAACGTTGAAAAACTGTTTTTT.

This chain connects TRBV5-4 to TRBJ2-7; 8 nucleotides align to TRBD2. This CDR3 spans 14 amino acids. The ends lost 1 base at V and 3 bases at J; junction bases unmatched: 3. Looked up from germline, CDR1 is SGHNT and CDR2 is YYREEE (reference sequence). For the CDR3, the DNA is TGTGCCAGCAGCTTGACTAGCGGATACTACGAGCAGTACTTC. It specifies CASSLTSGYYEQYF.

The rearrangement links TRBV6-5 to TRBJ1-6; D remains ambiguous. Germline lookup yields CDR1 MNHEY and CDR2 SVGAGI. This CDR3 spans 15 amino acids. V was trimmed by 7 bases and J by 7 bases, leaving 17 bases between them. The CDR3 protein is CASIRDRGGNSPLHF. The DNA of the CDR3 is TGTGCCAGCATTAGAGACCGGGGAGGAAATTCACCCCTCCACTTT.

V and J are TRBV29-1 and TRBJ2-1, with TRBD2 matching 10 bases. Germline-derived CDR1 and CDR2 are SQVTM and ANQGSEA. This CDR3 contains 16 residues. V gave up 3 bases and J gave up 8 bases; unmatched junction bases: 13. The chain's CDR3 is CSVEELAGTYGDEQFF. The CDR3, as DNA: TGCAGCGTTGAGGAACTAGCGGGGACTTACGGGGATGAGCAGTTCTTC.

The chain has TRBV6-5 and TRBJ2-1; 11 nucleotides agree with TRBD2. The CDR3 is made up of 15 amino acids. Losses at the gene ends were 7 bases for V and 2 bases for J; bases not matched to a gene: 4. CDR1 and CDR2 (germline): MNHEY, SVGAGI. CDR3 protein: CASTASGGTYNEQFF. For the CDR3, the DNA is TGTGCCAGCACCGCTAGCGGGGGGACCTACAATGAGCAGTTCTTC.

The V gene is TRBV6-2 or TRBV6-3, the J gene TRBJ2-3, with 7 bases aligning to TRBD2. The trim removed 0 bases at V and 3 bases at J, leaving 3 bases unmatched. The CDR3 sequence is 15 residues long. Germline assignment: CDR1 MNHEY and CDR2 SVGEGT. In nucleotides, the CDR3 is TGTGCCAGCAGTTACTCGGCACTAGCGACAGATACGCAGTATTTT. Translated: CASSYSALATDTQYF.